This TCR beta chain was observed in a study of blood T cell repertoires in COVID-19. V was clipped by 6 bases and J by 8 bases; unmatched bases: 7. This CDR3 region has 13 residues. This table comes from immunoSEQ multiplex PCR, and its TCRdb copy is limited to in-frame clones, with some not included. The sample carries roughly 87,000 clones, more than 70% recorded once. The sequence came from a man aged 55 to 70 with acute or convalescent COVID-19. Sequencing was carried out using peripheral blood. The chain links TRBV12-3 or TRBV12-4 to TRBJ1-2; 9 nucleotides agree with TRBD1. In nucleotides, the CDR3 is TGTGCCAGCAGCGCACAGGGGGCAGGGGGCTACACCTTC. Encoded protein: CASSAQGAGGYTF.